This entry lists 18 T cell receptor beta chains sequenced from one sample in a study of T cell changes during pregnancy in multiple sclerosis. Data came from immunoSEQ multiplex PCR; TCRdb stores just in-frame clones and leaves some out. The profile shows 25,000 to 35,000 clones, around nine tenths of them singletons. This specimen was CD8+ T cells from peripheral blood mononuclear cells, taken in the first trimester of pregnancy. Every receptor here comes from a female donor with multiple sclerosis, enrolled in a pregnancy study.

The chain employs TRBV6-1 and TRBJ2-7; TRBD1 matches 7 bases. Trimming cost V 3 bases and J 6 bases; bases outside gene matches: 14. There are 16 residues in the CDR3. Germline lookup yields CDR1 MNHNS and CDR2 SASEGT. In DNA form, the CDR3 reads TGTGCCAGCAGTGAGGGTTGGACAGGATCCTTTTTCGAGCAGTACTTC. Residues: CASSEGWTGSFFEQYF.

This clone was counted a single time. The chain links TRBV4-2 to TRBJ2-3; 10 nucleotides align to TRBD1. The CDR3 sequence is 16 residues long. The germline CDR1 and CDR2 sequences are LGHNA and YNFKEQ. V was pared by 0 bases and J by 4 bases, with 4 bases of the junction left unmatched. The CDR3 sequence is CASSQDGQGEADTQYF. CDR3 nucleotide sequence: TGTGCCAGCAGCCAAGACGGACAGGGGGAAGCAGATACGCAGTATTTT.

In regard to this clone: A junction end diverges from the germline sequence, so it may reflect a read error. The rearrangement links TRBV7-7 to TRBJ2-3, with D possibly TRBD2 on 6 matching bases. CDR3 length: 17 residues. Looked up from germline, CDR1 is SSHAT and CDR2 is FNYEAQ (reference sequence). Here the CDR3 DNA reads TGTGCTAGCAGCTTGGGGCCGCCTAGCGATCGCACAGATACGCAGTATTTT. Translated: CASSLGPPSDRTDTQYF.

In regard to this clone: The same CDR3 arises from other DNA sequences in this sample as well. The J gene is TRBJ2-1, the V gene TRBV27, with a weak D call TRBD2 (6 bases). Between the trimmed V and J ends, which lost 3 bases and 6 bases, there was a span of 12 bases. The CDR3 consists of 14 residues. Looked up from germline, CDR1 is MNHEY and CDR2 is SMNVEV (reference sequence). The CDR3 loop is CASSLVGSGNEQFF. CDR3 coding DNA: TGTGCCAGCAGTTTGGTCGGGAGTGGCAATGAGCAGTTCTTC.

The chain carries TRBV28 and TRBJ2-5; possible D gene TRBD1, 7 bases. This CDR3 region has 14 residues. Germline CDR1 reads MDHEN; CDR2 reads SYDVKM. The V and J ends lost 8 bases and 1 base respectively, with 14 bases between them. The CDR3 spells CASGQGDFQETQYF. The CDR3 DNA follows: TGTGCCAGCGGGCAGGGGGACTTCCAAGAGACCCAGTACTTC.

The gene calls are TRBV6-5 and TRBJ2-2, with 9 bases identical to TRBD1. The CDR3 has 16 amino acids. The V gene's germline CDR1 is MNHEY and CDR2 SVGAGI. V was clipped by 1 base and J by 5 bases; unmatched bases: 5. This CDR3 is CASSYFRDRVTGELFF. The CDR3 coding sequence is TGTGCCAGCAGTTACTTCCGGGACAGGGTGACCGGGGAGCTGTTTTTT.

This chain connects TRBV4-1 to TRBJ1-5; no clear D. CDR3 length: 14 amino acids. Trimming shortened V by 1 base and J by 0 bases, and 4 bases separated the two germline ends. Looked up from germline, CDR1 is MGHRA and CDR2 is YSYEKL. CDR3 sequence reads: CASSQGDSNQPQHF. The CDR3 bases are TGCGCCAGCAGCCAAGGAGATAGCAATCAGCCCCAGCATTTT.

This chain connects TRBV7-9 to TRBJ1-4; no reliable D call. This CDR3 has 14 residues. V lost 5 bases and J lost 8, with 15 bases in between. Germline lookup yields CDR1 SEHNR and CDR2 FQNEAQ (reference sequence). CDR3 region: CASSVTPRSEKLFF. Written as DNA, the CDR3 is TGTGCCAGCAGCGTCACGCCCCGGTCAGAAAAACTGTTTTTT.

The chain carries TRBV4-1 and TRBJ1-2, with D perhaps TRBD1 (6 bases). Germline values: CDR1 MGHRA, CDR2 YSYEKL. The CDR3 contains 16 residues. Trimming took off 4 bases at V and 4 bases at J, with 19 bases between the two ends. Here the CDR3 DNA reads TGCGCCAGCAGCCTAATCACACAGGGCGCTGGCTATGGCTACACCTTC. Protein: CASSLITQGAGYGYTF.

The chain recombines TRBV4-1 with TRBJ2-7, with 7 bases matching TRBD2. The ends lost 0 bases at V and 1 base at J; junction bases unmatched: 3. CDR3 length equals 15 residues. Germline CDR1 and CDR2: MGHRA and YSYEKL. The CDR3 sequence: CASSQDYGRSYEQYF. CDR3 nucleotide sequence: TGCGCCAGCAGCCAAGATTACGGGAGGTCCTACGAGCAGTACTTC.

This chain connects TRBV4-1 to TRBJ2-7; weak D call: TRBD1 (6 bases). The ends were cut back, 1 base at V and 2 bases at J, with 12 bases in the middle. Per the germline V gene, CDR1 is MGHRA and CDR2 is YSYEKL. There are 15 residues in the CDR3. As DNA, the CDR3 is TGCGCCAGCAGCCAAGTGGAGGACAGACCCTACGAGCAGTACTTC. Its translation: CASSQVEDRPYEQYF.

This rearrangement joins TRBV18 to TRBJ2-1; D is unclear. CDR3 length: 16 residues. V was trimmed by 3 bases and J by 0 bases, leaving 12 bases between them. CDR1 is KGHSH, CDR2 LQKENI, per germline. DNA of the CDR3: TGTGCCAGCTCACCTATTGGGCCCAGCTCCTACAATGAGCAGTTCTTC. This gives the protein CASSPIGPSSYNEQFF.

CDR3: CASSLGTGIGGELFF. As DNA, the CDR3 is TGTGCCAGCAGCTTAGGGACAGGGATTGGCGGGGAGCTGTTTTTT. The V gene is TRBV7-6, the J gene TRBJ2-2, with TRBD1 matching 8 bases. The CDR3 loop spans 15 amino acids. V gave up 1 base and J gave up 7 bases; unmatched junction bases: 5. Per the germline V gene, CDR1 is SGHVS and CDR2 is FNYEAQ.

The chain couples TRBV19 to TRBJ2-7, with 9 bases fitting TRBD2. There are 15 residues in the CDR3. Unmatched junction bases numbered 5, after V lost 3 bases and J lost 2 bases. Germline V gives CDR1 LNHDA, CDR2 SQIVND (reference sequence). CDR3 sequence: CASSIEASGTYEQYF. CDR3 DNA sequence: TGTGCCAGTAGTATTGAGGCTAGCGGGACCTACGAGCAGTACTTC. The full variable domain, in which reference TRBV19 and TRBJ2-7 provide the parts outside the CDR3, is DGGITQSPKYLFRKEGQNVTLSCEQNLNHDAMYWYRQDPGQGLRLIYYSQIVNDFQKGDIAEGYSVSREKKESFPLTVTSAQKNPTAFYLCASSIEASGTYEQYFGPGTRLTVT.

This chain links TRBV28 with TRBJ2-1, with 8 nucleotides matching TRBD1. CDR1 MDHEN and CDR2 SYDVKM come from the germline V gene. The CDR3 sequence is 15 residues long. The V and J ends lost 3 bases and 3 bases, in that order; junction bases with no gene match: 4. As DNA, the CDR3 is TGTGCCAGCAGTTTTGTCAGGGGGCTCTACAATGAGCAGTTCTTC. The encoded protein is CASSFVRGLYNEQFF.

The chain joins TRBV5-1 to TRBJ2-7, with D perhaps matching TRBD1 (5 bases). The CDR3 runs 13 residues. V was trimmed by 0 bases and J by 3 bases, leaving 7 bases between them. Germline loops: CDR1 SGHRS, CDR2 YFSETQ. DNA for the CDR3: TGCGCCAGCAGCTTGGTCCAGGGCTACGAGCAGTACTTC. Encoded protein: CASSLVQGYEQYF.

The rearrangement links TRBV11-2 to TRBJ1-1; no clear D gene. CDR3 length equals 15 residues. Trimming cost V 1 base and J 4 bases, with 13 bases left between them. The germline V gene has CDR1 SGHAT and CDR2 FQNNGV. Written as DNA, the CDR3 is TGTGCCAGCAGCTTAGGGCCCCGGGTGGGCACTGAAGCTTTCTTT. It specifies CASSLGPRVGTEAFF.

This sequence joins TRBV30 and TRBJ2-7; D unresolved. Germline V gives CDR1 GTSNPN, CDR2 SVGIG (reference sequence). V shed 1 base and J shed 4 bases, with 8 bases lying between them. This CDR3 has 12 amino acids. The DNA for the CDR3 is TGTGCCTGGAGTGAGACTTCGTACGAGCAGTACTTC. The encoded protein is CAWSETSYEQYF.